This is a list of T cell receptor beta chains from one sample in a study of blood T cell repertoires in COVID-19. Method: immunoSEQ multiplex PCR; TCRdb's copy keeps in-frame clones and lacks some. This sample has 55,000 to 80,000 clones; roughly 84% occur once, and the top ten carry about a fifth. Sequenced: peripheral blood. The receptors derive from an elderly woman with active or convalescent COVID-19. The CDR3 runs from the conserved cysteine through the conserved F or W. D genes are given only for firm matches. Clone size, where shown, is once, few, many, or a class for clones that have expanded.

v_call,cdr3_length,d_call,j_call,clone_size,cdr3_nt,cdr3_aa
TRBV2,15,-,TRBJ1-5,-,TGTGCCAGCAGTGGCGGAGGAATTAGCAATCAGCCCCAGCATTTT,CASSGGGISNQPQHF
TRBV30,19,-,TRBJ2-6,-,TGTGCCTGGAGTACGTGGAGGGGAGACCTTTTCTCTGGGGCCAACGTCCTGACTTTC,CAWSTWRGDLFSGANVLTF
TRBV30,13,-,TRBJ1-2,-,TGTGCCTGGAGTGTATTGGGGGGAGGGAGCTACACCTTC,CAWSVLGGGSYTF
TRBV6-5,15,TRBD1,TRBJ1-2,-,TGTGCCAGCAGATACAGGACAGGGCCGAACTATGGCTACACCTTC,CASRYRTGPNYGYTF
TRBV6-5,16,TRBD2,TRBJ2-5,-,TGTGCCAGCAGTTACGCCTCTAGCGGTGCGGGGGAGACCCAGTACTTC,CASSYASSGAGETQYF
TRBV19,16,-,TRBJ1-6,-,TGTGCCAGTAGTATTCGCCAGGGCGGAGATAATTCACCCCTCCACTTT,CASSIRQGGDNSPLHF
TRBV29-1,14,-,TRBJ1-2,-,TGCAGCGTTGAGAGCGGGGTGTCGAGGTATGGCTACACCTTC,CSVESGVSRYGYTF
TRBV5-6,15,TRBD1,TRBJ1-4,-,TGTGCCAGCAGCGGGGGACAGGGCAGGAATGAAAAACTGTTTTTT,CASSGGQGRNEKLFF
TRBV7-3,15,-,TRBJ2-2,-,TGTGCCAGCACCCGAAAGGCGGGGTCCACCGGGGAGCTGTTTTTT,CASTRKAGSTGELFF
TRBV27,15,TRBD2,TRBJ2-7,once,TGTGCCAGCAGGCCGTCGACTAGCGGACTCTACGAGCAGTACTTC,CASRPSTSGLYEQYF
TRBV7-2,14,TRBD1,TRBJ1-2,-,TGTGCCAGCAGCTCGGGGCTGGGACAGTATGGCTACACCTTC,CASSSGLGQYGYTF
TRBV5-4,15,-,TRBJ2-3,-,TGTGCCAGCAGCTTGGATTTCGGTTTCACAGATACGCAGTATTTT,CASSLDFGFTDTQYF
TRBV6-5,14,-,TRBJ2-6,few,TGTGCCCTAGCTTCCGGGCTTGGGGCCAACGTCCTGACTTTC,CALASGLGANVLTF
TRBV6-1,16,-,TRBJ1-5,once,TGTGCCAGCAGTGACCCGACAGAGAATAGCAATCAGCCCCAGCATTTT,CASSDPTENSNQPQHF
TRBV9,15,-,TRBJ2-2,-,TGTGCCAGCAGCGTAGCGGGGGTTAACACCGGGGAGCTGTTTTTT,CASSVAGVNTGELFF
TRBV5-1,14,-,TRBJ1-2,once,TGCGCCAGCAGCCCAACACAGGGATCCTATGGCTACACCTTC,CASSPTQGSYGYTF
TRBV12-5,13,-,TRBJ1-5,-,TGTGCTAGTGTCACCCATCCAGGTCAGCCCCAGCATTTT,CASVTHPGQPQHF
TRBV5-1,15,TRBD1,TRBJ1-4,-,TGCGCCAGCAGGCCCGGGACAGGGCTAAATGAAAAACTGTTTTTT,CASRPGTGLNEKLFF
TRBV10-2,13,-,TRBJ1-2,-,TGCGCCAGCGGCCCCGCGGCTATGGAGGGCTACACCTTC,CASGPAAMEGYTF
TRBV5-8,17,TRBD1,TRBJ2-6,-,TGTGCCAGCAGTACCGGGACAGGGGGTAACGGGGCCAACGTCCTGACTTTC,CASSTGTGGNGANVLTF
TRBV5-4,16,TRBD2,TRBJ2-3,-,TGTGCCAGCAGCTCTGCTAGCGGGGGGCCCACAGATACGCAGTATTTT,CASSSASGGPTDTQYF
TRBV19,15,TRBD1,TRBJ2-7,-,TGTGCCAGTAGTCCACAGGGGGTCGGGTCCTACGAGCAGTACTTC,CASSPQGVGSYEQYF
TRBV9,16,TRBD1,TRBJ1-2,-,TGTGCCAGCAGCGACACCGGGACAGGGGCCTGGGGTGGCTACACCTTC,CASSDTGTGAWGGYTF
TRBV5-1,17,-,TRBJ1-2,-,TGCGCCAGCAGCTTGGATTCCCAGGGCATCGGTAGCTATGGCTACACCTTC,CASSLDSQGIGSYGYTF
TRBV5-8,13,TRBD1,TRBJ1-6,few,TGTGCCAGCGGGACAGGGAGAGGATCACCCCTCCACTTT,CASGTGRGSPLHF
TRBV12-5,15,-,TRBJ2-2,-,TGTGCTAGTGCCCCGGGACAAGGGCGCACCGGGGAGCTGTTTTTT,CASAPGQGRTGELFF